This T cell receptor (beta chain) stems from a study of Ad26.COV2.S vaccination and SARS-CoV-2 variants (dated by TCRdb to the early 2020s). Turning to the overall study: Vaccine-arm donors came from COV1001, a multicentre, randomized, double-blind, placebo-controlled phase I-IIa trial of Ad26.COV2.S in healthy adults. Trial participants were randomized into five groups of five: low-dose or high-dose Ad26.COV2.S given once or twice, or placebo on both occasions. The specificity and breadth of SARS-CoV-2-reactive T cell receptors after Ad26.COV2.S vaccination were assessed by TCRbeta repertoire sequencing. A total of 32 samples were included in the TCR-sequenced set, comprising roughly 19 Ad26.COV2.S vaccine recipients, 5 placebo recipients and 8 SARS-CoV-2 convalescent individuals. Dosing of Ad26.COV2.S was intramuscular, at either 5x10^10 or 1x10^11 viral particles, delivered as one shot or as two shots spaced 56 days apart. Throughout the experiments and outcome assessment, investigators stayed blinded to trial group allocation.

Overall results and qualifications from the work: Vaccine and placebo recipients had comparable non-spike TCR breadth, which fits with the vaccine containing only spike. It was noted by the authors that total T cell responses may have been underestimated by the TCR breadth and depth analyses. Comparing responses between vaccine doses or regimens was not something the study was powered to do. Higher spike-specific TCR breadth was observed in Ad26.COV2.S recipients than in placebo recipients (P = 0.0014). After vaccination, spike-specific CD8+ and CD4+ T cell responses were reported to show substantial breadth.

This clone was recorded a few times. The target of this receptor is not known. Per-base qualities were not stored, and no clone one base away is much larger. The immunoSEQ Assay was the method used to sequence TCRbeta CDR3 regions. After extraction, genomic DNA underwent amplification by bias-controlled multiplex PCR, followed by high-throughput sequencing. In the authors' own workflow: To quantify the absolute abundance of every unique TCRbeta CDR3 region, sequences were collapsed and filtered. T cell fraction was estimated by normalizing TCRbeta template counts to usable DNA, with usable DNA measured through amplification of reference genes found in all nucleated cells. Repertoire TCRs were annotated as SARS-CoV-2-specific when V gene, CDR3 amino acid sequence and J gene were exactly matched to a known reactive TCR set. The reference SARS-CoV-2 TCR set came from MIRA and was filtered for enrichment in COVID-19-positive ImmuneCODE repertoires, removing public or cross-reactive TCRs. Based on the MIRA antigens, annotated TCRs were further analysed at the level of specific ORF or position within ORF. Breadth was defined as the number of annotated unique rearrangements divided by the total number of unique productive rearrangements, and depth was defined as the summed frequency of the annotated unique rearrangements. Two-sided Wilcoxon rank-sum tests were used to compare TCR breadth between groups. TCRdb mirrors the immuneACCESS table, restricted to in-frame sequences. Some clones are absent from its copies; in checked studies, under half trace to an unresolved V gene, and the reason for the others is unknown. V and J calls and clone size are as listed in that table; D and trimming were resolved from the DNA. Counted in this sample were 350,000 to 400,000 clones; less than 90% of them appeared once. More than 3% of the sample is in the top ten clones.

Explained via the paper, the treatment or condition label denotes: over 15 received Ad26.COV2.S at low or high dose, single or two shots; 5 received placebo; per-sample allocation not given. Repertoires of vaccine and placebo recipients were sequenced from samples taken on day 63 after the first injection. Between 29 July and 7 August 2020, Cohort 1b enrolled about 27 adults aged 18-55 years at one site in Boston, USA. As a vaccine, Ad26.COV2.S was a replication-incompetent adenovirus type 26 vector that expressed a prefusion-stabilized SARS-CoV-2 spike protein derived from the original Wuhan strain. CDR1 SGHNT and CDR2 YYREEE were looked up in the germline V gene (reference sequence). The junction shows trimming of 0 bases on V and 1 base on J, plus 8 bases between the germline ends. The CDR3 starts with the cysteine, ends with the phenylalanine, and has 14 residues. Solely the CDR3 DNA is kept, with 42 bases framed from the first base.

The receptor's source is a person between 18 and 65 years old who received the Ad26.COV2.S COVID-19 vaccine or a placebo. The sequencing here drew on peripheral blood, taken in a trial of Ad26.COV2.S vaccine versus placebo. The V gene is TRBV5-4 and the J gene is TRBJ2-7; perhaps TRBD1 is the D gene, with 5 bases matching. The DNA sequence is as follows: TGTGCCAGCAGCTTGGGACAGAGTTCCTACGAGCAGTACTTC. Its protein is CASSLGQSSYEQYF. Reference TRBV5-4 and TRBJ2-7 proteins supply the regions before and after the CDR3; the full variable domain is: ETGVTQSPTHLIKTRGQQVTLRCSSQSGHNTVSWYQQALGQGPQFIFQYYREEENGRGNFPPRFSGLQFPNYSSELNVNALELDDSALYLCASSLGQSSYEQYFGPGTRLTVT.